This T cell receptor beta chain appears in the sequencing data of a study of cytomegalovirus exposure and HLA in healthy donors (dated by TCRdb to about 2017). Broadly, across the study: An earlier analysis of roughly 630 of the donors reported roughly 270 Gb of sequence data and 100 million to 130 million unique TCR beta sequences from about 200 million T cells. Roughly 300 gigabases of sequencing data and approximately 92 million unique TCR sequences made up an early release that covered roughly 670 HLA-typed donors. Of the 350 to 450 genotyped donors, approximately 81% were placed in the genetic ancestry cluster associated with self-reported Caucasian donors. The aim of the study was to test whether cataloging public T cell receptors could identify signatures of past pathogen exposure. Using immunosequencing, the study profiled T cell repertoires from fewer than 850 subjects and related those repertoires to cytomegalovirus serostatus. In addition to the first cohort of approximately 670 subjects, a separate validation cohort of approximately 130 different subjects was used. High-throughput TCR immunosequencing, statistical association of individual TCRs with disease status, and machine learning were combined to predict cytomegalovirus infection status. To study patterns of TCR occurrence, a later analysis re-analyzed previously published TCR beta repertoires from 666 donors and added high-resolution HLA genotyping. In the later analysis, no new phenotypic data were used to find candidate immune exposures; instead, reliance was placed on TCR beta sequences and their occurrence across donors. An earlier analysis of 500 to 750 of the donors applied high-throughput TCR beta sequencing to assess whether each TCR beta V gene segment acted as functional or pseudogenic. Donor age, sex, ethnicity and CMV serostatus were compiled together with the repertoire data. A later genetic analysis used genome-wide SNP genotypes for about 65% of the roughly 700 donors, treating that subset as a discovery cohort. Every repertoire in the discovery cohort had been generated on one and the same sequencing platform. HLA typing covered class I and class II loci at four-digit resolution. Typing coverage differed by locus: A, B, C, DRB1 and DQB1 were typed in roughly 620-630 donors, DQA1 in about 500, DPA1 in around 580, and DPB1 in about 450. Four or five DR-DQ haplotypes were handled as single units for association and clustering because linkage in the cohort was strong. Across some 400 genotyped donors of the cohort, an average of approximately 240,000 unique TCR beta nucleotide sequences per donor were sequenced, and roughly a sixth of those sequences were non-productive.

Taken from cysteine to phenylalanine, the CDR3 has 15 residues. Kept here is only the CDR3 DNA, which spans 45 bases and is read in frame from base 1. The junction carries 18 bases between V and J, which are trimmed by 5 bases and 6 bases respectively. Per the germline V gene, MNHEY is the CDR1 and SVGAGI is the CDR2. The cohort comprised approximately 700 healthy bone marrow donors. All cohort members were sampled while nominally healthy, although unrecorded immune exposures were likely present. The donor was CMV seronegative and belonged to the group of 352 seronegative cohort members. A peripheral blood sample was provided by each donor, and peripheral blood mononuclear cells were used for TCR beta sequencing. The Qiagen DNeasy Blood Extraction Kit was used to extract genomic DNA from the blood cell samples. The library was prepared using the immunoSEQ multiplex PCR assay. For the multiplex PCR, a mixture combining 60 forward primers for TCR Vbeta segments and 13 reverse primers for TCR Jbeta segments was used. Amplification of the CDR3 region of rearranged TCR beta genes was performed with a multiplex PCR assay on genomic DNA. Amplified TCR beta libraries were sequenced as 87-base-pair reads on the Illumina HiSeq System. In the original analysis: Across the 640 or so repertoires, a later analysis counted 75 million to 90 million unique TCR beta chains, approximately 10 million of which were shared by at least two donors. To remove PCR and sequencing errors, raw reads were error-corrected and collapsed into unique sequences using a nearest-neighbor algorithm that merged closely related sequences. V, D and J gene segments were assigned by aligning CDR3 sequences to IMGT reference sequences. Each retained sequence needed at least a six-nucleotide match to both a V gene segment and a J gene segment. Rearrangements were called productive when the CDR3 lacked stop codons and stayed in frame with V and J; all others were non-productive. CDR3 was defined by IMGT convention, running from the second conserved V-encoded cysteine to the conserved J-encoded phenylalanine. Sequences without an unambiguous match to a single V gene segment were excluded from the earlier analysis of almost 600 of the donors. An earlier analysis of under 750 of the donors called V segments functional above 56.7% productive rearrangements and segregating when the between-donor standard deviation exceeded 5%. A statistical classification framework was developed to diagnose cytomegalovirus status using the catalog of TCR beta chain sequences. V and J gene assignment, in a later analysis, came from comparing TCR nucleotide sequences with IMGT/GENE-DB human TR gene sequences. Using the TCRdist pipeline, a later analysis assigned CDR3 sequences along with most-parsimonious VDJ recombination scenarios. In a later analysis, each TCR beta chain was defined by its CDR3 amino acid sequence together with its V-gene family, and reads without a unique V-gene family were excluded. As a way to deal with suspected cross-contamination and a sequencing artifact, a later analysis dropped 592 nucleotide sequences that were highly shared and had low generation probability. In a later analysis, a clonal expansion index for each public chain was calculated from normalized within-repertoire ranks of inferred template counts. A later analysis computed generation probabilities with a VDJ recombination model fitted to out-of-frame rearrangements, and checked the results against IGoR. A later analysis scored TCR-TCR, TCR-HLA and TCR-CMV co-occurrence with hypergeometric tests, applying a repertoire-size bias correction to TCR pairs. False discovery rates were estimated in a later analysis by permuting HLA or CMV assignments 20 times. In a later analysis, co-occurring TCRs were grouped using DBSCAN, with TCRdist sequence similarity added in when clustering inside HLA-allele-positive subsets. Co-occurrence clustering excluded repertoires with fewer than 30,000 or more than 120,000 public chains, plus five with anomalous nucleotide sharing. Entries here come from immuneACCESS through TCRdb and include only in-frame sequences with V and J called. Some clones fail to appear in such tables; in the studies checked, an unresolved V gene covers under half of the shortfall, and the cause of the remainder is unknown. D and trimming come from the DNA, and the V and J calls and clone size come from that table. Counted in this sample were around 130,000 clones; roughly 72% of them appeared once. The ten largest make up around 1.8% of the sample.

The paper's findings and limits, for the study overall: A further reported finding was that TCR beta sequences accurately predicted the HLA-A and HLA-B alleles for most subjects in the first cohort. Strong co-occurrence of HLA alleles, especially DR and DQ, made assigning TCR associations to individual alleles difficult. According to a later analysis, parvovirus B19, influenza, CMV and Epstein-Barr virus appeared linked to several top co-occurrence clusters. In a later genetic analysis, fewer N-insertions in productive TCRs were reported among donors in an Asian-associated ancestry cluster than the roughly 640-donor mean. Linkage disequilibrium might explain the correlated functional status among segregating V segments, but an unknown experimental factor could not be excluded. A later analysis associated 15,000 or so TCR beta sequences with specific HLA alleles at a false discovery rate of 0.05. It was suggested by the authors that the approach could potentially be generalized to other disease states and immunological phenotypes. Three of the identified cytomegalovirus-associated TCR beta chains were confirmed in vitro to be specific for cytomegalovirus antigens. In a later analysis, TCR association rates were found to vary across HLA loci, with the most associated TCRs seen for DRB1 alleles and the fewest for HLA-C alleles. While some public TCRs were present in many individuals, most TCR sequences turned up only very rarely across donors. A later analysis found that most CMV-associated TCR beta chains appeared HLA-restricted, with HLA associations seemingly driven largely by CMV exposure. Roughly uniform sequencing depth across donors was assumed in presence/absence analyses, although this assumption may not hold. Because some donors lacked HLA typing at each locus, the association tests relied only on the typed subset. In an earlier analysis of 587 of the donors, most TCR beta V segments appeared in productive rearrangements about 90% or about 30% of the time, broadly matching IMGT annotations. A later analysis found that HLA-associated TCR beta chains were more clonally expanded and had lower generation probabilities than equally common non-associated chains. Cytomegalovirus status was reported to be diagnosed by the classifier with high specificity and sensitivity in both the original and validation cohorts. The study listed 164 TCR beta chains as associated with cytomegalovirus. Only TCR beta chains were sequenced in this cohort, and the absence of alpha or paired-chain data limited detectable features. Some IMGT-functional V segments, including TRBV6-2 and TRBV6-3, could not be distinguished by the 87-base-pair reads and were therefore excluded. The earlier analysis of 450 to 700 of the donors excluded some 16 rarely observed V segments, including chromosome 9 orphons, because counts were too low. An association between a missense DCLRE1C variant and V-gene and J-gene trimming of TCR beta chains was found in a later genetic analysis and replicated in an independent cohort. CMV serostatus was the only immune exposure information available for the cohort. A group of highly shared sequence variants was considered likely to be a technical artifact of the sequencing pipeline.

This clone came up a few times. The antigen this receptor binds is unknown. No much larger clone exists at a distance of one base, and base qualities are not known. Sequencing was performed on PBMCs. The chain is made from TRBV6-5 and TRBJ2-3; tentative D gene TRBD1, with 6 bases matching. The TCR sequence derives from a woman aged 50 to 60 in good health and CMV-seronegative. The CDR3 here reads CASSGRDKGPDTQYF. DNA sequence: TGTGCCAGCAGTGGCCGGGACAAAGGACCGGATACGCAGTATTTT.